Listed below are T cell receptor beta chains from one sample, sequenced in a study of shared clonotypes between healthy human individuals. TCRdb's copy holds only in-frame clones and misses some; the assay was immunoSEQ multiplex PCR. The sample contains around 2.5 million clones, more than 85% of which appear only once. The sequenced sample consisted of naive CD4+ T cells from PBMCs. The receptors here all came from a young man in good health. Some clones in this sample may be carry-over from other donors' samples. The CDR3 runs from the conserved cysteine through the conserved F or W. Fields, in order: D gene, V gene, clone size, J gene, CDR3 protein, CDR3 DNA. The D gene is left open where the match is weak. Rows give clone size only sometimes, using once, few, many, or a class for an expanded clone.

D: -; V: TRBV10-3; size: -; J: TRBJ1-2; CDR3: CAISGGSNYGYTF; DNA: TGTGCCATCAGTGGGGGCAGTAACTATGGCTACACCTTC
D: -; V: TRBV14; size: once; J: TRBJ1-2; CDR3: CASSQVETAGYTF; DNA: TGTGCCAGCAGCCAAGTCGAGACGGCTGGCTACACCTTC
D: TRBD1; V: TRBV14; size: -; J: TRBJ1-2; CDR3: CASSQAGGGYTF; DNA: TGTGCCAGCAGTCAAGCAGGGGGGGGCTACACCTTC
D: -; V: TRBV28; size: -; J: TRBJ2-7; CDR3: CASSQVRYEQYF; DNA: TGTGCCAGCAGCCAAGTCCGGTACGAGCAGTACTTC
D: -; V: TRBV9; size: once; J: TRBJ1-1; CDR3: CASSVAGRMNTEAFF; DNA: TGTGCCAGCAGCGTAGCGGGACGTATGAACACTGAAGCTTTCTTT
D: -; V: TRBV6-1; size: -; J: TRBJ1-3; CDR3: CASSEAPGGNTIYF; DNA: TGTGCCAGCAGTGAAGCTCCAGGAGGAAACACCATATATTTT
D: -; V: TRBV5-1; size: -; J: TRBJ1-5; CDR3: CASSPDGGSQPQHF; DNA: TGCGCCAGCAGCCCGGATGGGGGCTCCCAGCCCCAGCATTTT
D: -; V: TRBV28; size: -; J: TRBJ2-7; CDR3: CASTRIGGRDTFYEQYF; DNA: TGTGCCAGCACGCGTATTGGGGGTCGGGACACCTTCTACGAGCAGTACTTC
D: -; V: TRBV4-2; size: -; J: TRBJ2-5; CDR3: CASSLQGGQLQETQYF; DNA: TGTGCCAGCAGCCTCCAAGGGGGGCAGTTACAAGAGACCCAGTACTTC
D: -; V: TRBV7-9; size: -; J: TRBJ2-7; CDR3: CASSSVLGSLDEQYF; DNA: TGTGCCAGCAGCTCAGTGCTAGGATCCCTAGACGAGCAGTACTTC